Following are 19 T cell receptor beta chains from one sample sequenced in a study of CD8 T cells in Susac syndrome. About 0.45 to 1 ug RNA was reverse transcribed with random hexamers. TCRdb itself ran the immunoSEQ multiplex PCR reads through MiXCR, one entry per CDR3 protein. Of around 110,000 distinct CDR3 sequences listed, 94% are singletons. Sequenced sample: CD8+ T cells from PBMCs. Receptor source: a human donor with Susac syndrome.

V and J are TRBV20-1 and TRBJ2-7, with 13 positions matching TRBD2. J was trimmed by 2 bases and V by 0 bases; bases with no gene match: 7. The germline CDR1 and CDR2 sequences are DFQATT and SNEGSKA (reference sequence). The CDR3 contains 17 residues. CDR3 protein: CSARDHGLAGAAYEQYF. The CDR3 bases are TGCAGTGCTAGAGATCATGGACTAGCGGGGGCCGCCTACGAGCAGTACTTC.

This chain links TRBV7-2 with TRBJ2-7, with unresolved D. The CDR3 extends over 15 amino acids. CDR1 and CDR2 from the germline V gene are SGHTA and FQGNSA. V was pared by 5 bases and J by 3 bases, with 17 bases between. CDR3 sequence reads: CASSLKPYTDYEQYF. CDR3 DNA sequence: TGTGCCAGCAGCCTCAAGCCTTACACCGACTACGAGCAGTACTTC.

This clonotype was counted a few times. The chain combines TRBV7-9 with TRBJ2-7; no clear D gene. The germline CDR1 and CDR2 sequences are SEHNR and FQNEAQ (reference sequence). Between the trimmed V and J ends, which lost 1 base and 2 bases, there was a span of 3 bases. The CDR3 totals 12 residues. The DNA of the CDR3 is TGTGCCAGCAGCTTAGGGACCTACGAGCAGTACTTC. It encodes CASSLGTYEQYF.

This chain links TRBV13 with TRBJ2-3; the D is unclear. Trimming stripped 0 bases from V and 6 bases from J, with 10 bases between. Germline V gene sequence: CDR1 PRHDT, CDR2 FYEKMQ (reference sequence). The CDR3 runs to 14 residues. The DNA for the CDR3 is TGTGCCAGCAGCTTAGGGTCCCGCAGGGATACGCAGTATTTT. This codes for CASSLGSRRDTQYF.

The rearrangement joins TRBV27 to TRBJ1-5; D is undetermined. This CDR3 has 14 amino acids. The germline V and J ends were trimmed by 7 bases and 4 bases, with 14 bases remaining between them. Per germline, CDR1 MNHEY and CDR2 SMNVEV (reference sequence). CDR3 in DNA: TGTGCCAGCACGAGACTAGGAGATAATCAGCCCCAGCATTTT. The encoded protein is CASTRLGDNQPQHF.

The chain couples TRBV7-9 to TRBJ1-4, with 11 positions matching TRBD1. This CDR3 has 16 residues. With 5 bases clipped from V and 7 bases from J, the junction kept 9 bases outside the gene matches. Germline V gives CDR1 SEHNR, CDR2 FQNEAQ (reference sequence). The CDR3 DNA follows: TGTGCCAGCAGCCCATCCGGACAGGGGGCAGGTGAAAAACTGTTTTTT. Amino acid sequence: CASSPSGQGAGEKLFF.

The rearrangement uses TRBV20-1 and TRBJ1-2, with 8 bases identical to TRBD1. V gave up 5 bases and J gave up 8 bases; unmatched junction bases: 10. Germline V gene lookup returns CDR1 DFQATT and CDR2 SNEGSKA (reference sequence). The CDR3 is made up of 13 amino acids. The CDR3 region is CSASPPGGRGYTF. CDR3 in DNA: TGCAGTGCTTCTCCCCCAGGGGGCAGGGGCTACACCTTC.

The J gene is TRBJ2-4, the V gene TRBV20-1; perhaps D is TRBD1 or TRBD2 (5 bases each). The CDR3 runs 11 residues. V was clipped by 4 bases and J by 7 bases, with 8 bases between them. CDR1 DFQATT and CDR2 SNEGSKA come from the germline V gene (reference sequence). The CDR3: CSATGANIQYF. The CDR3 DNA reads TGCAGTGCTACCGGGGCGAACATTCAGTACTTC.

V usage is TRBV9 and J usage is TRBJ2-1; 9 bases match TRBD1. Per the germline V gene, CDR1 is SGDLS and CDR2 is YYNGEE. The V and J ends lost 2 bases and 1 base, in that order; junction bases with no gene match: 1. The CDR3 loop spans 15 amino acids. The CDR3 region has the DNA TGTGCCAGCAGCGTGGGGACAGGGTCCTACAATGAGCAGTTCTTC. Encoded protein: CASSVGTGSYNEQFF.

This rearrangement joins TRBV4-1 to TRBJ2-7; 10 positions agree with TRBD2. Germline loops: CDR1 MGHRA, CDR2 YSYEKL. CDR3 length: 17 amino acids. Trimming cost V 1 base and J 2 bases; bases outside gene matches: 8. CDR3 amino acids: CASSQVGASGGTYEQYF. CDR3 sequence (DNA): TGCGCCAGCAGCCAAGTGGGGGCTAGCGGGGGTACCTACGAGCAGTACTTC.

DNA of the CDR3: TGTGCCAGCAAGACCGGGACTAGCGATGTGCAGTTCTTC. It encodes CASKTGTSDVQFF. The rearrangement joins TRBV12-3 or TRBV12-4 to TRBJ2-1; 10 bases map to TRBD2. This CDR3 comprises 13 residues. Trimming at V came to 7 bases and at J to 12 bases, leaving 9 bases not matched to a gene.

J is TRBJ2-5 and V is TRBV7-8; TRBD1 aligns across 8 bases. The CDR3 spans 16 residues. V shed 5 bases, J shed 5 bases, and the junction held 13 bases outside the gene matches. Germline V gene data show CDR1 as SGHVS and CDR2 as FQNEAQ. CDR3 coding DNA: TGTGCCAGCAGCCCAGGGACGACAGGGGCTGGGGAGACCCAGTACTTC. Its translation is CASSPGTTGAGETQYF.

The genes are TRBV9 and TRBJ1-5; 8 bases fit TRBD1. The J segment lost 3 bases and the V segment lost 3 bases, leaving 5 bases of the junction unmatched. The CDR3 has 15 residues. Germline CDR1 SGDLS, CDR2 YYNGEE. CDR3 coding DNA: TGTGCCAGCAGCGCGGGACAGGCGCTCAATCAGCCCCAGCATTTT. Residues: CASSAGQALNQPQHF.

This clonotype came up once. V and J are TRBV14 and TRBJ1-1; D may be TRBD1 (6 bases). Germline V lookup: CDR1 SGHDN, CDR2 FVKESK. V gave up 1 base and J gave up 11 bases, with 11 bases separating them. This CDR3 region has 12 residues. CDR3 in amino acids: CASSQGTVEAFF. The CDR3 DNA reads as TGTGCCAGCAGCCAAGGGACAGTGGAGGCTTTCTTT.

The V and J genes are TRBV29-1 and TRBJ2-3; 10 positions match TRBD1. The germline gives CDR1 SQVTM, CDR2 ANQGSEA. Losses at the gene ends were 4 bases for V and 2 bases for J; bases not matched to a gene: 9. The CDR3 totals 16 residues. CDR3 in amino acids: CSVGDRGPASTDTQYF. In DNA, the CDR3 is TGCAGCGTTGGGGACAGGGGCCCCGCATCCACAGATACGCAGTATTTT.

The chain employs TRBV11-2 and TRBJ2-1; possibly TRBD2 for D (5 bases). The germline V gene has CDR1 SGHAT and CDR2 FQNNGV. The CDR3 covers 11 residues. The V and J ends lost 8 bases and 8 bases respectively, with 10 bases between them. CDR3 sequence (DNA): TGTGCCAGCGCCGAGGGTCATGAGCAGTTCTTC. This codes for CASAEGHEQFF.

The CDR3 loop reads CASIGDDGELFF. CDR3 nucleotides: TGCGCCAGCATCGGGGATGACGGGGAGCTGTTTTTT. This sequence joins TRBV5-1 and TRBJ2-2; D possibly corresponds to TRBD2 (5 bases). V was cut by 6 bases and J by 7 bases, with 10 bases left in between. Germline-derived CDR1 and CDR2 are SGHRS and YFSETQ. The CDR3 is made up of 12 amino acids.

The V and J genes are TRBV21-1 and TRBJ1-2; the table's D call, TRBD1, was not checked against the DNA. TRBV21-1 is a documented pseudogene. CDR3 length: 12 amino acids. The CDR3: CASRNRGTGYTF. The CDR3 DNA reads as TGTGCCAGCAGGAACAGGGGTACTGGCTACACCTTC.

This chain links TRBV9 with TRBJ2-1; a weak D match, TRBD2 (5 bases). The CDR3 runs 13 residues. In germline, CDR1 is SGDLS, CDR2 YYNGEE. V shed 4 bases and J shed 9 bases, with 14 bases lying between them. DNA for the CDR3: TGTGCCAGCAGCTACGGATCTGAGGGTGAGCAGTTCTTC. It is translated as CASSYGSEGEQFF. Full variable domain (missing parts from reference TRBV9 and TRBJ2-1): DSGVTQTPKHLITATGQRVTLRCSPRSGDLSVYWYQQSLDQGLQFLIQYYNGEERAKGNILERFSAQQFPDLHSELNLSSLELGDSALYFCASSYGSEGEQFFGPGTRLTVL.